The 24 T cell receptor beta chains presented below share a single source sample, sequenced in a study of shared clonotypes between healthy human individuals. Repertoires were generated with immunoSEQ multiplex PCR, while TCRdb's copy carries only in-frame clones and drops some. The sample has approximately 600,000 clones, around 96% seen once. Naive-designated CD8 cells lacked CD45RO, were positively enriched for CCR7, and omitted terminally differentiated effector memory CD45RA+ cells. Sequencing used naive CD8+ T cells sorted from blood. Receptor source: a woman in her thirties in good health.

The chain is built from TRBV19 and TRBJ2-1, with TRBD2 as a possible D gene (5 bases). The CDR3 sequence is 14 residues long. V was clipped by 8 bases and J by 0 bases, with 11 bases between them. CDR1 is LNHDA and CDR2 is SQIVND in the germline V gene (reference sequence). The CDR3 DNA sequence: TGTGCCAGTGGACTTAGTAGCTCCTACAATGAGCAGTTCTTC. Amino acid sequence: CASGLSSSYNEQFF.

The chain employs TRBV27 and TRBJ2-7; 9 positions agree with TRBD2. V shed 6 bases, J shed 0 bases, and the junction held 6 bases outside the gene matches. The CDR3 consists of 15 residues. Germline CDR1 reads MNHEY; CDR2 reads SMNVEV (reference sequence). The CDR3 loop reads CASRTTSGFSYEQYF. The CDR3 nucleotides read TGTGCCAGCAGGACTACTAGCGGGTTCTCCTACGAGCAGTACTTC.

V gene TRBV27 combines with J gene TRBJ2-5; 9 nucleotides match TRBD1. Germline lookup yields CDR1 MNHEY and CDR2 SMNVEV (reference sequence). CDR3 length equals 14 residues. V shed 6 bases and J 1 base; nucleotides not matched to a gene: 3. In DNA, the CDR3 is TGTGCCAGCAGCTTACAGGGGGCCCAAGAGACCCAGTACTTC. Amino acids: CASSLQGAQETQYF.

About this clone: Other DNA sequences from this sample encode an identical CDR3 as well. The chain couples TRBV27 to TRBJ2-1, with TRBD1 identical over 7 bases. This CDR3 has 14 residues. Germline trimming cut 4 bases from V and 2 bases from J; bases unmatched to any gene: 2. Germline V gene lookup returns CDR1 MNHEY and CDR2 SMNVEV (reference sequence). This chain's CDR3 is CASSSRGPYNEQFF. The DNA of the CDR3 is TGTGCCAGCAGTTCGAGGGGGCCCTACAATGAGCAGTTCTTC.

V gene TRBV4-1 combines with J gene TRBJ1-5, with a possible D match to TRBD1 (5 bases). This CDR3 has 16 amino acids. CDR1 MGHRA and CDR2 YSYEKL come from the germline V gene. V lost 2 bases and J lost 3, with 14 bases in between. The CDR3 loop reads CASSQPRDGINQPQHF. CDR3 DNA sequence: TGCGCCAGCAGCCAACCTAGGGACGGGATCAATCAGCCCCAGCATTTT.

The chain employs TRBV11-2 and TRBJ2-7, with a possible D match to TRBD2 (6 bases). There are 15 residues in the CDR3. V lost 3 bases and J lost 4, with 16 bases in between. Looked up from germline, CDR1 is SGHAT and CDR2 is FQNNGV. In DNA, the CDR3 is TGTGCCAGCAGCTTTCGGGGGAGGACGAATTACGAGCAGTACTTC. Translated, it gives CASSFRGRTNYEQYF.

The chain employs TRBV7-6 and TRBJ2-7; 8 nucleotides align to TRBD2. CDR3 length: 13 residues. V lost 9 bases, J lost 2 bases, and 6 bases stayed unmatched. Germline CDR1 is SGHVS and CDR2 is FNYEAQ. The CDR3 DNA reads TGTGCCAGTAGTAGTAGCGGGACCTACGAGCAGTACTTC. It is translated as CASSSSGTYEQYF. Supplemented by reference TRBV7-6 and TRBJ2-7, the full variable domain reads GAGVSQSPRYKVTKRGQDVALRCDPISGHVSLYWYRQALGQGPEFLTYFNYEAQQDKSGLPNDRFSAERPEGSISTLTIQRTEQRDSAMYRCASSSSGTYEQYFGPGTRLTVT.

V gene TRBV27 combines with J gene TRBJ2-7; D possibly uses TRBD1 or TRBD2 (5 bases each). Germline V gene lookup returns CDR1 MNHEY and CDR2 SMNVEV (reference sequence). CDR3 length: 13 amino acids. V was trimmed by 11 bases and J by 3 bases, leaving 17 bases between them. CDR3: CAVSSGRLYEQYF. Here the CDR3 DNA reads TGTGCCGTCTCATCGGGACGCCTCTACGAGCAGTACTTC.

V usage is TRBV7-8 and J usage is TRBJ2-1, with 7 bases identical to TRBD1. The CDR3 is 13 residues long. Germline CDR1 SGHVS, CDR2 FQNEAQ. J gave up 4 bases and V 9 bases, and 6 bases lay outside the gene matches. This chain's CDR3 is CASEDRIYNEQFF. The CDR3 DNA sequence: TGTGCCAGTGAGGACAGGATATACAATGAGCAGTTCTTC.

Comments on this clone: The same CDR3 is also encoded by other DNA sequences in this sample. The chain joins TRBV27 to TRBJ1-1; no clear D. From germline, CDR1 is MNHEY and CDR2 SMNVEV (reference sequence). Between the trimmed V and J ends, which lost 2 bases and 0 bases, there was a span of 4 bases. This CDR3 is 13 amino acids long. The CDR3 loop is CASSLRLNTEAFF. CDR3 DNA: TGTGCCAGCAGTTTACGGTTGAACACTGAAGCTTTCTTT.

This clone was seen only once. The chain combines TRBV27 with TRBJ2-7, with TRBD2 matching 10 bases. V shed 5 bases and J 2 bases; nucleotides not matched to a gene: 9. Germline V lookup: CDR1 MNHEY, CDR2 SMNVEV (reference sequence). The CDR3 sequence is 16 residues long. The CDR3 here is CASSKSPSGSTYEQYF. CDR3 sequence (DNA): TGTGCCAGCAGTAAATCCCCTAGCGGGAGTACCTACGAGCAGTACTTC.

V is TRBV27 and J is TRBJ2-5; D is perhaps TRBD1 (5 bases). Germline CDR1 and CDR2: MNHEY and SMNVEV (reference sequence). This CDR3 contains 16 residues. Trimming left V 8 bases short and J 2 bases short, with 21 bases between. CDR3 amino acids: CASLPFYGAKQETQYF. CDR3 sequence (DNA): TGTGCCAGCCTACCGTTCTATGGGGCGAAACAAGAGACCCAGTACTTC.

The chain employs TRBV4-1 and TRBJ1-5; D not certain. The germline gives CDR1 MGHRA, CDR2 YSYEKL. The CDR3 is made up of 13 amino acids. Trimming shortened V by 5 bases and J by 9 bases, and 14 bases separated the two germline ends. The CDR3 sequence: CASSRALGGPQHF. DNA for the CDR3: TGCGCCAGCAGCAGAGCCCTAGGAGGGCCCCAGCATTTT.

V and J are TRBV7-9 and TRBJ1-2, with D hard to call. The CDR3 runs 12 residues. V was pared by 3 bases and J by 8 bases, with 10 bases between. Germline CDR1 reads SEHNR; CDR2 reads FQNEAQ (reference sequence). The CDR3 DNA reads as TGTGCCAGCAGCTTGTCGGCGGGGGGCTACACCTTC. Its translation: CASSLSAGGYTF.

The chain employs TRBV5-4 and TRBJ2-2; 14 bases are shared with TRBD2. The V and J ends lost 4 bases and 3 bases, in that order; junction bases with no gene match: 11. Germline V gives CDR1 SGHNT, CDR2 YYREEE (reference sequence). This CDR3 has 19 residues. The CDR3 DNA is TGTGCCAGCAGCCACATCGGACTAGCGGGAGGTTACGACACCGGGGAGCTGTTTTTT. It specifies CASSHIGLAGGYDTGELFF. The full variable domain, with the rest looked up from reference TRBV5-4 and TRBJ2-2, is ETGVTQSPTHLIKTRGQQVTLRCSSQSGHNTVSWYQQALGQGPQFIFQYYREEENGRGNFPPRFSGLQFPNYSSELNVNALELDDSALYLCASSHIGLAGGYDTGELFFGEGSRLTVL.

The V call is TRBV5-6, the J call TRBJ1-1; TRBD1 aligns across 8 bases. The CDR3 extends over 15 amino acids. Losses at the gene ends were 4 bases for V and 3 bases for J; bases not matched to a gene: 8. CDR1 is SGHDT, CDR2 YYEEEE, per germline. The CDR3 coding sequence is TGTGCCAGCAGCGGCCTGACAGGGGATTACACTGAAGCTTTCTTT. Protein: CASSGLTGDYTEAFF.

The rearrangement links TRBV6-5 to TRBJ1-4, with TRBD1 as a possible D gene (6 bases). The CDR3 sequence is 14 residues long. Germline V gives CDR1 MNHEY, CDR2 SVGAGI. Trimming shortened V by 5 bases and J by 8 bases, and 15 bases separated the two germline ends. CDR3 residues: CASSAEGGREKLFF. CDR3 in DNA: TGTGCCAGCAGTGCGGAAGGGGGGCGGGAAAAACTGTTTTTT.

The genes are TRBV5-4 and TRBJ2-1; 8 nucleotides align to TRBD2. The germline V gene has CDR1 SGHNT and CDR2 YYREEE (reference sequence). The V segment lost 0 bases and the J segment 0 bases; nucleotides outside the gene matches: 2. This CDR3 is built from 16 residues. The CDR3 sequence: CASSLESGSSYNEQFF. The DNA of the CDR3 is TGTGCCAGCAGCTTGGAAAGCGGGAGCTCCTACAATGAGCAGTTCTTC.

This clone has just one count. This chain joins TRBV6-1 and TRBJ2-1, with no clear D. V shed 8 bases and J shed 7 bases, with 21 bases lying between them. The germline CDR1 and CDR2 sequences are MNHNS and SASEGT. This CDR3 has 15 amino acids. CDR3 protein: CASYHVRTPLNEQFF. DNA for the CDR3: TGTGCCAGCTATCACGTCAGGACCCCTCTGAATGAGCAGTTCTTC.

J is TRBJ1-1 and V is TRBV15; 9 nucleotides match TRBD1. This CDR3 is 15 amino acids long. Germline CDR1 is LNHNV and CDR2 is YYDKDF (reference sequence). With V trimmed by 5 bases and J by 2 bases, 6 bases remained unmatched. The CDR3 loop is CATSVTTGGNTEAFF. DNA for the CDR3: TGTGCCACCAGCGTTACCACAGGGGGCAACACTGAAGCTTTCTTT.

V is TRBV9 and J is TRBJ2-3; 13 bases line up with TRBD2. Germline-derived CDR1 and CDR2 are SGDLS and YYNGEE. The V gene end was trimmed by 3 bases and the J gene end by 5 bases; junction bases not matched to a gene: 9. This CDR3 has 17 residues. The CDR3: CASSETSGRALGDTQYF. The CDR3 nucleotides are TGTGCCAGCAGCGAAACTAGCGGGAGGGCCTTAGGAGATACGCAGTATTTT.

The genes are TRBV4-2 and TRBJ2-5; D is unresolved. The closer fit of TRBJ2-7 to the DNA end suggests the J call may be wrong. Germline V gene data show CDR1 as LGHNA and CDR2 as YNFKEQ. This CDR3 has 14 amino acids. Here the CDR3 DNA reads TGTGCCAGCAGCCAAGATGGCCTAACCTACGAGCAGTACTTC. This gives the protein CASSQDGLTYEQYF.

The rearrangement links TRBV27 to TRBJ2-7; D remains ambiguous. Germline loops: CDR1 MNHEY, CDR2 SMNVEV (reference sequence). There are 13 residues in the CDR3. The germline V and J ends were trimmed by 5 bases and 6 bases, with 14 bases remaining between them. The chain's CDR3 is CASSLSAAGEQYF. The DNA for the CDR3 is TGTGCCAGCAGTCTAAGCGCGGCTGGCGAGCAGTACTTC.

This chain connects TRBV9 to TRBJ1-5; D possibly corresponds to TRBD1 (5 bases). V was shortened by 5 bases and J by 6 bases, with 18 bases between the two germline ends. Germline CDR1 SGDLS, CDR2 YYNGEE. This CDR3 spans 15 amino acids. The CDR3 sequence is CASSDRRDPIQPQHF. The CDR3 DNA follows: TGTGCCAGCAGTGACCGACGGGACCCGATTCAGCCCCAGCATTTT.